This T cell receptor (beta chain) was recorded in a study of T cell responses to AZD1222 COVID-19 vaccine. Study results and limitations: Spike was spanned by vaccine-associated CD4 TCRs, with dominance at 160-218 and 743-854. Baseline testing showed seropositivity in only a handful of AZD1222 recipients. It should be noted that donors were predominantly white British and more often female, and clonal diversity was possibly underestimated. The study found Spike-specific TCR breadth and depth rose after two AZD1222 doses.

The repertoire was sequenced with immunoSEQ multiplex PCR; TCRdb's copy has only in-frame clones and lacks some. Here the sample spans fewer than 300,000 clones, more than 80% being singletons. A remark on this clone: Its antigen is unidentified.

CDR3 length: 14 amino acids. V lost 4 bases to trimming and J lost 1 base, with 11 bases between them. The V gene's germline CDR1 is SGHNT and CDR2 YYREEE (reference sequence). The receptor was derived from an adult in good health. The specimen comprised peripheral blood, sampled on day 0 of AZD1222 vaccination. J is TRBJ1-1 and V is TRBV5-4; no reliable D call. The CDR3 sequence: CASSLEAWNTEAFF. The CDR3 nucleotides read TGTGCCAGCAGCCTGGAGGCATGGAACACTGAAGCTTTCTTT.